These 18 T cell receptor beta chains originate from one sample sequenced in a study of T cells in Graves' hyperthyroidism and ophthalmopathy. RNA transcripts were the template for amplifying TCR beta CDR3 regions. An initial round of RT-PCR targeting the TCR CDR3 relied on the HTBI primer set. From the multiplex PCR reads, TCRdb called clonotypes with MiXCR, one entry per CDR3 protein. The sample has hundreds of thousands of distinct CDR3 sequences; 15% to 20% are singletons. Sequenced input: blood. All receptors come from a man in his forties or fifties with Graves' ophthalmopathy.

This clonotype has ten or more counts. The chain is built from TRBV13 and TRBJ1-2; D unclear. The CDR3 sequence is 16 residues long. With 3 bases removed from V and 5 bases from J, the gap between germline ends came to 19 bases. Per germline, CDR1 PRHDT and CDR2 FYEKMQ (reference sequence). CDR3 bases: TGTGCCAGCAGCTTGAAAGGGCTGGAAGATAGGTATGGCTACACCTTC. Translating gives CASSLKGLEDRYGYTF.

The genes are TRBV7-6 and TRBJ2-2; D tentatively reads TRBD1 or TRBD2 (5 bases each). CDR3 length equals 19 residues. Germline values: CDR1 SGHVS, CDR2 FNYEAQ. With 0 bases removed from V and 3 bases from J, the gap between germline ends came to 20 bases. The CDR3 spells CASSLAPVGPTTYTGELFF. CDR3 sequence (DNA): TGTGCCAGCAGCTTAGCTCCGGTGGGACCCACAACCTACACCGGGGAGCTGTTTTTT.

This clonotype was seen many times. This chain connects TRBV2 to TRBJ2-1; weak D call: TRBD2 (6 bases). In germline, CDR1 is SNHLY, CDR2 FYNNEI. Trimming cost V 6 bases and J 8 bases, with 17 bases left between them. The CDR3 sequence is 14 residues long. The CDR3 reads CASRLLAARYEQFF. CDR3 sequence (DNA): TGTGCCAGCAGGCTATTAGCGGCCCGCTATGAGCAGTTCTTC.

This clonotype was seen repeatedly, ten times or more. This chain uses TRBV30 with TRBJ2-7; the D is unclear. V was trimmed by 7 bases and J by 0 bases, leaving 16 bases between them. The germline gives CDR1 GTSNPN, CDR2 SVGIG (reference sequence). The CDR3 covers 14 residues. CDR3 residues: CAFADWTDSYEQYF. The CDR3 DNA reads as TGTGCCTTCGCGGATTGGACGGACTCCTACGAGCAGTACTTC.

In the case of this clonotype: Germline and junction disagree at one end, which may indicate a read error. The chain carries TRBV5-6 and TRBJ2-7; a possible D gene is TRBD2 (6 bases). The CDR3 consists of 15 residues. The germline gives CDR1 SGHDT, CDR2 YYEEEE. This CDR3 reads CANSLYRLEVYEQYF. DNA of the CDR3: TGTGCCAACAGCTTGTATAGACTAGAGGTGTACGAGCAGTACTTC.

The chain is built from TRBV27 and TRBJ1-4; TRBD1 aligns across 9 bases. Looked up from germline, CDR1 is MNHEY and CDR2 is SMNVEV (reference sequence). Germline trimming cut 5 bases from V and 7 bases from J; bases unmatched to any gene: 8. CDR3 size: 15 residues. This chain's CDR3 is CASSLRTGGTEKLFF. The CDR3 region has the DNA TGTGCCAGCAGTCTCCGAACAGGGGGCACTGAAAAACTGTTTTTT.

The chain links TRBV28 to TRBJ1-2; 9 bases line up with TRBD1. This CDR3 is 14 amino acids long. Germline V gives CDR1 MDHEN, CDR2 SYDVKM. V dropped 3 bases and J dropped 8; count of bases not matched to a gene: 7. CDR3 amino acids: CASSFLQGAEGYTF. Here the CDR3 DNA reads TGTGCCAGCAGTTTTTTACAGGGGGCAGAGGGCTACACCTTC.

This chain's CDR3 is CASSQVGGQHYEQYF. DNA for the CDR3: TGTGCCAGCAGCCAAGTAGGCGGACAACACTACGAGCAGTACTTC. V and J are TRBV3-1 and TRBJ2-7; tentatively, D is TRBD1 (5 bases). This CDR3 has 15 residues. Germline lookup yields CDR1 LGHDT and CDR2 YNNKEL (reference sequence). Deletions cut 1 base from V and 3 bases from J, with 13 bases between.

V and J are TRBV10-2 and TRBJ1-5; weak D call: TRBD1 (5 bases). The CDR3 has 13 amino acids. The germline CDR1 and CDR2 sequences are WSHSY and SAAADI. The V end lost 4 bases, the J end lost 2 bases, and 6 bases lay between the germline ends. CDR3 loop: CASSGQRNQPQHF. For the CDR3, the DNA is TGCGCCAGCAGTGGACAGCGCAATCAGCCCCAGCATTTT.

In this sample, this clonotype turned up a few times. This CDR3 is CASSPPLARETQYF. The CDR3 nucleotides read TGTGCCAGCAGCCCCCCCCTCGCGCGAGAGACCCAGTACTTC. This rearrangement joins TRBV7-8 to TRBJ2-5; D is uncertain. Trimming removed 5 bases from V and 4 bases from J, with 14 bases in between. Germline V lookup: CDR1 SGHVS, CDR2 FQNEAQ. The CDR3 spans 14 residues.

In this sample, this clonotype turned up many times. The rearrangement uses TRBV9 and TRBJ2-3, with TRBD2 identical over 7 bases. The J segment lost 3 bases and the V segment lost 0 bases, leaving 4 bases of the junction unmatched. CDR1 and CDR2 from the germline V gene are SGDLS and YYNGEE. The CDR3 has 15 residues. For the CDR3, the DNA is TGTGCCAGCAGCGTAGATGGCGGGGGAACAGATACGCAGTATTTT. It translates to CASSVDGGGTDTQYF.

This clonotype was recorded a few times. This chain joins TRBV7-6 and TRBJ2-1, with 11 positions matching TRBD2. Germline CDR1 SGHVS, CDR2 FNYEAQ. V gave up 1 base and J gave up 5 bases; unmatched junction bases: 7. The CDR3 sequence is 17 residues long. The CDR3 nucleotides are TGTGCCAGCAGCTTAGACCTACGACTAGCGGGGAACAATGAGCAGTTCTTC. The encoded protein is CASSLDLRLAGNNEQFF. The whole variable domain, filled in from reference TRBV7-6 and TRBJ2-1, reads GAGVSQSPRYKVTKRGQDVALRCDPISGHVSLYWYRQALGQGPEFLTYFNYEAQQDKSGLPNDRFSAERPEGSISTLTIQRTEQRDSAMYRCASSLDLRLAGNNEQFFGPGTRLTVL.

The genes are TRBV19 and TRBJ1-1; D is possibly TRBD1 (6 bases). The germline gives CDR1 LNHDA, CDR2 SQIVND (reference sequence). The CDR3 contains 12 residues. V gave up 3 bases and J gave up 11 bases, with 13 bases separating them. The CDR3 sequence: CASSIMNRAAFF. Here the CDR3 DNA reads TGTGCCAGTAGTATCATGAACAGGGCGGCTTTCTTT.

The V call is TRBV20-1, the J call TRBJ2-7, with 14 bases lining up with TRBD2. The V gene's germline CDR1 is DFQATT and CDR2 SNEGSKA (reference sequence). Germline trimming cut 6 bases from V and 2 bases from J; bases unmatched to any gene: 12. CDR3 length: 17 amino acids. DNA for the CDR3: TGCAGTGCCACCGGGACTAGCGGGAGAGGCTGGACCTACGAGCAGTACTTC. This sequence encodes CSATGTSGRGWTYEQYF.

This clonotype was observed at least ten times. The chain has TRBV20-1 and TRBJ2-7; the D gene is possibly TRBD1 (6 bases). This CDR3 comprises 14 residues. Per germline, CDR1 DFQATT and CDR2 SNEGSKA (reference sequence). The ends were cut back, 2 bases at V and 4 bases at J, with 15 bases in the middle. The CDR3 sequence is CSARSDRREYEQYF. The CDR3 region has the DNA TGCAGTGCTAGAAGCGACAGGAGAGAGTACGAGCAGTACTTC.

The rearrangement uses TRBV9 and TRBJ2-7; maybe TRBD1 (7 bases). This CDR3 spans 15 amino acids. Trimming removed 10 bases from V and 2 bases from J, with 22 bases in between. Germline CDR1 and CDR2: SGDLS and YYNGEE. CDR3 protein: CAGIDRGDSTYEQYF. The CDR3 DNA follows: TGTGCCGGAATAGATAGGGGGGACAGCACCTACGAGCAGTACTTC.

V is TRBV15 and J is TRBJ2-1; perhaps TRBD1 as D (5 bases). Germline lookup yields CDR1 LNHNV and CDR2 YYDKDF (reference sequence). V was cut by 3 bases and J by 4 bases, with 7 bases left in between. This CDR3 has 13 residues. The CDR3 nucleotides are TGTGCCACCAGCAGCAGACAGTACAATGAGCAGTTCTTC. Translation: CATSSRQYNEQFF.

The sample holds many counts of this clonotype. The chain joins TRBV7-3 to TRBJ2-3; D remains ambiguous. Germline CDR1 and CDR2: SGHTA and FQGTGA. The CDR3 has 13 amino acids. V gave up 4 bases and J gave up 5 bases, with 10 bases separating them. Here the CDR3 reads CASSSVNRDTQYF. CDR3 DNA sequence: TGTGCCAGCAGCTCAGTCAACAGAGATACGCAGTATTTT. Using reference TRBV7-3 and TRBJ2-3 for the parts outside the CDR3, the full variable domain is GAGVSQTPSNKVTEKGKYVELRCDPISGHTALYWYRQSLGQGPEFLIYFQGTGAADDSGLPNDRFFAVRPEGSVSTLKIQRTERGDSAVYLCASSSVNRDTQYFGPGTRLTVL.